This T cell receptor (beta chain) came from a study of shared clonotypes between healthy human individuals. Generated by immunoSEQ multiplex PCR, the TCRdb table keeps only in-frame clones and is missing some. There are about 2 million clones in the sample; less than 95% occur only once, and less than 1.5% lies in the top ten. J was trimmed by 7 bases and V by 2 bases; bases with no gene match: 5. CDR1 MNHEY and CDR2 SMNVEV come from the germline V gene (reference sequence). This CDR3 is built from 14 residues. Naive CD8 cells comprised CD45RO-negative, CCR7-positively selected cells, excluding terminally differentiated effector memory CD45RA+ cells.

The rearrangement uses TRBV27 and TRBJ1-5, with 7 bases lining up with TRBD1. Sequenced material: naive CD8+ T cells sorted from blood. The clonotype originates from a man aged 18 to 35 in good health. CDR3 nucleotide sequence: TGTGCCAGCAGTTTAAGACAGGGCGCCCAGCCCCAGCATTTT. Residues: CASSLRQGAQPQHF.